The T cell receptor (beta chain) described here comes from a study of T cells in Graves' hyperthyroidism and ophthalmopathy. The CDR3 spans 13 residues. Looked up from germline, CDR1 is WNHNN and CDR2 is SYGVQD (reference sequence). V was clipped by 4 bases and J by 5 bases, with 11 bases between them. Using RNA transcripts as the source, TCR beta CDR3 regions were amplified. The primer set for the first-round RT-PCR of the TCR CDR3 was HTBI. TCRdb processed the multiplex PCR reads anew with MiXCR; each CDR3 protein has one entry. The sample consists of hundreds of thousands of distinct CDR3 sequences, around a quarter of them appearing once. This clonotype was counted ten times or more.

What was sequenced was blood. The chain recombines TRBV10-1 with TRBJ1-2; TRBD1 might be the D (5 bases). The clonotype was recovered from a woman in her 30s with Graves' ophthalmopathy. CDR3 in DNA: TGCGCCAGCAGTGGGGCAGGGTCTTATGGCTACACCTTC. Encoded protein: CASSGAGSYGYTF.